This T cell receptor beta chain originates from a study of T cell repertoires in ileal Crohn's disease. General study results and limits: High-frequency clones were more common in sorted CD8 than CD4 cells.

Germline V CDR1 and CDR2: SGHKS, YYEKEE (reference sequence). This CDR3 contains 14 residues. V lost 0 bases, J lost 3 bases, and 3 bases stayed unmatched. The protocol was immunoSEQ multiplex PCR, while the TCRdb copy is restricted to in-frame clones and leaves out a portion. The sample shows over 25,000 clones, roughly 78% of them seen only once. As concerns this clone: As yet, its antigen is unknown.

The sequence was obtained from an adult with Crohn's disease. The V call is TRBV5-5, the J call TRBJ2-7; 7 bases agree with TRBD1. The sequenced sample was ileal tissue. CDR3 residues: CASSLGDSFYEQYF. The CDR3 bases are TGTGCCAGCAGCTTGGGGGACAGCTTCTACGAGCAGTACTTC.